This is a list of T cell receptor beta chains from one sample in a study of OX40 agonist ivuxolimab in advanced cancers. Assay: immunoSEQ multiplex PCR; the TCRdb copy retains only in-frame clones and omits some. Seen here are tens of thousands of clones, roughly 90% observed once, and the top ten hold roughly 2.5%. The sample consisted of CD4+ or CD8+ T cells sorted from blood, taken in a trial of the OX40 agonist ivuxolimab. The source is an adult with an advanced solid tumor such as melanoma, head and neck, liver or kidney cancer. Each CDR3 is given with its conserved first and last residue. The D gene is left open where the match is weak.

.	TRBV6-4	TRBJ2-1	CASSDRTPDHNEQFF
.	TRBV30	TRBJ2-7	CAWSEGPGAYF
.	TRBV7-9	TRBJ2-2	CASSIPGLNTGELFF
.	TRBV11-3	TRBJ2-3	CASSLNEADTQYF
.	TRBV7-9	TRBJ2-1	CASIETGLAEQFF
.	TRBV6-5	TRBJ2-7	CASTSPGYGEQYF
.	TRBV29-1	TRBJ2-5	CSVVMNMGETQYF
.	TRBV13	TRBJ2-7	CATKRSRSSSYEQYF
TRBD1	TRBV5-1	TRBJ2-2	CASSLEGRGLSDTGELFF
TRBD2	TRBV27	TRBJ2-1	CASSLFWREFAYNEQFF
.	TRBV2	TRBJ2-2	CASSTVGELFF
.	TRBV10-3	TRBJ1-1	CAISDMTGLEAFF
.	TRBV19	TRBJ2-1	CASSRRELNEQFF
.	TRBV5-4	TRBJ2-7	CASSRAASERLYEQYF
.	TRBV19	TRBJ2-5	CASSMQGSQETQYF
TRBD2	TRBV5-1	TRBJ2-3	CASSSGTSGNTDTQYF
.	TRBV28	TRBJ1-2	CASSLGAFTGMSGYTF
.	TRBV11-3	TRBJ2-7	CASSDRRTSSYEQYF
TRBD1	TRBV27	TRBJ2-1	CASSLFGQGNNEQFF
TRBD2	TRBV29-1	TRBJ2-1	CSVDDPLAEIYNEQFF